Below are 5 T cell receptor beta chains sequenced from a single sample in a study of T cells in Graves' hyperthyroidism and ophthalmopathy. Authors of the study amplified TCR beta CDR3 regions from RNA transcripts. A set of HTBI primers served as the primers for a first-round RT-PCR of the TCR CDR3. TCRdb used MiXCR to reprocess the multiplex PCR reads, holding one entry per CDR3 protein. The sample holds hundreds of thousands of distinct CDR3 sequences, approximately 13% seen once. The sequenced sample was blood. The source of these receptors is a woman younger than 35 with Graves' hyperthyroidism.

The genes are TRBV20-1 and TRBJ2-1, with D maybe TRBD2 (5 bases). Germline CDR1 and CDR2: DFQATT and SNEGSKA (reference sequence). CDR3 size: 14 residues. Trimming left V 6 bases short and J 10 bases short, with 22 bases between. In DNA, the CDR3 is TGCAGTGCCCCCCCCCGCGGACTGGGCGGCGAGCAGTTCTTC. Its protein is CSAPPRGLGGEQFF.

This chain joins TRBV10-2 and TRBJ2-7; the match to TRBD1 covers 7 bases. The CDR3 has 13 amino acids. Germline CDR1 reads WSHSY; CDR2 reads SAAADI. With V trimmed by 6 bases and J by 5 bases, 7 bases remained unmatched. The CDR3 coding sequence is TGCGCCAGCAGCACAGGGGCACGGAACGAGCAGTACTTC. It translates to CASSTGARNEQYF.

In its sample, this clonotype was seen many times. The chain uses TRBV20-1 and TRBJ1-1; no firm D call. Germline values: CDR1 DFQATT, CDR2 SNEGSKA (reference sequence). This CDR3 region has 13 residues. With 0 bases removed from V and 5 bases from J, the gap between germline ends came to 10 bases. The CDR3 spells CSARDRWETEAFF. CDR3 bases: TGCAGTGCTAGAGATCGATGGGAAACTGAAGCTTTCTTT.

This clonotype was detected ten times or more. CDR3 sequence: CASSPPTVTYEQYF. For the CDR3, the DNA is TGTGCCAGCTCACCCCCCACAGTCACCTACGAGCAGTACTTC. The chain couples TRBV18 to TRBJ2-7; D not resolved. The V gene lost 3 bases and the J gene lost 2 bases, with 11 bases spanning the gap. CDR1 and CDR2 (germline): KGHSH, LQKENI. This CDR3 contains 14 residues.

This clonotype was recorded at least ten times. The CDR3: CASSLLGGEKSFF. The DNA of the CDR3 is TGTGCCAGCAGCTTATTAGGCGGGGAAAAGTCGTTCTTC. The chain couples TRBV7-9 to TRBJ2-1, with a weak D call TRBD2 (6 bases). This CDR3 is built from 13 residues. V gave up 2 bases and J gave up 15 bases, with 17 bases separating them. Germline CDR1 and CDR2: SEHNR and FQNEAQ (reference sequence).